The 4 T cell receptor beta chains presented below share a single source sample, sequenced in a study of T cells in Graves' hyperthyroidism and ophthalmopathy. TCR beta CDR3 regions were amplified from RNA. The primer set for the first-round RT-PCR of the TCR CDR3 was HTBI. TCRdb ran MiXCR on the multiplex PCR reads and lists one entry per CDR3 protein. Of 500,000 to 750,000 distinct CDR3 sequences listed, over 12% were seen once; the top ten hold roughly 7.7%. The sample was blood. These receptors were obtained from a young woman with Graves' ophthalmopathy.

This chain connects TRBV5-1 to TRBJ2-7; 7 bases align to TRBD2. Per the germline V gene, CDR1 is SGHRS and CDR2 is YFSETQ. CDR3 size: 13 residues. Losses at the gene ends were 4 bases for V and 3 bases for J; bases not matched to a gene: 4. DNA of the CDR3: TGCGCCAGCAGCGGAATAGCGGGCTACGAGCAGTACTTC. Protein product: CASSGIAGYEQYF.

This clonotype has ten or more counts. The CDR3 is CAWRTGITIHLMNTEAFF. In DNA, the CDR3 is TGTGCCTGGAGGACCGGGATAACCATACATCTCATGAACACTGAAGCTTTCTTT. V is TRBV30 and J is TRBJ1-1; D not certain. This CDR3 region has 18 residues. Trimming shortened V by 3 bases and J by 0 bases, and 23 bases separated the two germline ends. CDR1 is GTSNPN, CDR2 SVGIG, per germline (reference sequence).

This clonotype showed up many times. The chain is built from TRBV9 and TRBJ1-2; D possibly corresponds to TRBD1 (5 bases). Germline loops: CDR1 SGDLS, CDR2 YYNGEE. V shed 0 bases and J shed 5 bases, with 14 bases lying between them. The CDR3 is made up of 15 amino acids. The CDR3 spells CASSVDLGGDYGYTF. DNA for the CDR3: TGTGCCAGCAGCGTAGATTTGGGGGGGGATTATGGCTACACCTTC.

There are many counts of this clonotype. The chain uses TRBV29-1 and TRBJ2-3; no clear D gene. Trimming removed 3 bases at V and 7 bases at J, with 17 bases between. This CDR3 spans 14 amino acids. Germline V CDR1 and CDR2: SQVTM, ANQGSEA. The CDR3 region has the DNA TGCAGCGTTGAGCACAGCCAAGTGGTAAATACGCAGTATTTT. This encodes CSVEHSQVVNTQYF.